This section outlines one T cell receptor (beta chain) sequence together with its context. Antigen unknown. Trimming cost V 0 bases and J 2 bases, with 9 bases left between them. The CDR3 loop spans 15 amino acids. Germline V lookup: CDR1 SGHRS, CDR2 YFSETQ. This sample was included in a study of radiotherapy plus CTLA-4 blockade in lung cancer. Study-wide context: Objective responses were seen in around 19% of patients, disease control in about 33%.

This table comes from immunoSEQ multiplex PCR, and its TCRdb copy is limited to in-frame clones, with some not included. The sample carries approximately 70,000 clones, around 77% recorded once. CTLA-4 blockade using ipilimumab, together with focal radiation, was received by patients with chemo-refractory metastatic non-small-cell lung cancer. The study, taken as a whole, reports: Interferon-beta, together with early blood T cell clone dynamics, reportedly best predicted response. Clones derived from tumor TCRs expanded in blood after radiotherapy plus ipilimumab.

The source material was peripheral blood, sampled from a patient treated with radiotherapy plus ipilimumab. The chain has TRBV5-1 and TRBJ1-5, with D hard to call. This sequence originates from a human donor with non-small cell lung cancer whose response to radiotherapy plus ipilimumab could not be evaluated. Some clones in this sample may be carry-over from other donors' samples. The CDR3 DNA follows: TGCGCCAGCAGCTTGGGTGCGGGAGGCAATCAGCCCCAGCATTTT. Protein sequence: CASSLGAGGNQPQHF. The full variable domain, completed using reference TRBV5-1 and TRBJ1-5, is KAGVTQTPRYLIKTRGQQVTLSCSPISGHRSVSWYQQTPGQGLQFLFEYFSETQRNKGNFPGRFSGRQFSNSRSEMNVSTLELGDSALYLCASSLGAGGNQPQHFGDGTRLSIL.